This TCR beta chain was recovered during a study of T-cell reconstitution after alpha-beta-depleted transplantation in children. Unique molecular identifiers were incorporated when the TCRbeta library was constructed. MiXCR was run by TCRdb on the PCR reads, yielding one entry per CDR3 protein. The sample includes about 90,000 distinct CDR3 sequences, roughly 8% of them seen just once. This clonotype was picked up many times. The junction had 17 bases not matched to a gene; V was cut back by 6 bases and J by 7 bases. This CDR3 has 17 amino acids. Germline lookup yields CDR1 SGHAT and CDR2 FQNNGV. J is TRBJ2-3 and V is TRBV11-2; 9 positions agree with TRBD2. The receptor's source is a human donor who donated a stem cell graft to a child with congenital amegakaryocytic thrombocytopenia. The specimen comprised PBMCs from the stem cell graft donor, sampled from the stem cell graft. CDR3 nucleotide sequence: TGTGCCAGCAGGCGTACAGGACTAGCGCCAAAACCCCATACGCAGTATTTT. Amino acids: CASRRTGLAPKPHTQYF.